In its sample, the clone carrying this TCR beta chain was seen a few times. Its antigen is undetermined. The source of the sample is a study of T-cell memory formation after mild COVID-19. Constant-segment-primed 5'RACE gave TCR alpha and TCR beta cDNA libraries with sample barcodes and UMIs. TCRdb fed the 5' RACE reads into MiXCR, producing one record per CDR3 protein. The table includes around 450,000 distinct CDR3 sequences, 15% to 20% detected once. Study-wide results and caveats: Confirmation of SARS-CoV-2 specificity was lacking for second-wave clones peaking day 37. Some responding clones appeared in pre-infection memory, suggesting cross-reactive memory joined. Clones shrinking from day 15 to 85 showed even CD4/CD8 mixes; later expanders tilted CD4+.

Sequenced sample: PBMCs or a T cell subset sorted from them (not recorded which). The clonotype originates from an adult woman who had mild COVID-19 (a few samples of this study predate the infection). Cell type and time point are not known.

The CDR3 reads CASRLAGSLNEQFF. DNA of the CDR3: TGTGCCAGCAGACTAGCGGGAAGCTTGAATGAGCAGTTCTTC. This chain uses TRBV12-3 or TRBV12-4 with TRBJ2-1; 10 nucleotides agree with TRBD2. V lost 6 bases to trimming and J lost 7 bases; unmatched junction nucleotides: 6. The CDR3 loop spans 14 amino acids.